A selection of T cell receptor beta chains follows, all from one sample in a study of blood T cell repertoires in COVID-19. Sequenced by immunoSEQ multiplex PCR; TCRdb stores in-frame clones only, minus some. This sample carries about 380,000 clones, about 90% of them seen once, and the ten largest clones take under 1.5%. Sequencing was performed on PBMCs or T cells enriched from blood (not recorded which). Source of these receptors: a man aged 25 to 40 who had recovered from COVID-19. CDR3s include the opening cysteine and the closing phenylalanine or tryptophan. D genes are given only for firm matches. Rows may omit the clone size; those that give it use once, few, many or a size class.

size: NA
D: NA
J: TRBJ1-2
V: TRBV4-1
CDR3: CASRPPEQARGYTF
DNA: TGCGCCAGCAGGCCCCCGGAACAGGCCCGCGGCTACACCTTC

size: NA
D: TRBD1
J: TRBJ2-7
V: TRBV6-5
CDR3: CASRDDRDYEQYF
DNA: TGTGCCAGCAGAGATGACAGGGACTACGAGCAGTACTTC

size: NA
D: TRBD1
J: TRBJ1-5
V: TRBV2
CDR3: CASQTGGSNQPQHF
DNA: TGTGCCAGCCAGACAGGGGGCTCCAATCAGCCCCAGCATTTT

size: NA
D: TRBD2
J: TRBJ2-3
V: TRBV11-2
CDR3: CASSLLTRAGVPLTDTQYF
DNA: TGTGCCAGCAGCTTATTGACCCGGGCGGGGGTCCCCCTCACAGATACGCAGTATTTT

size: NA
D: NA
J: TRBJ1-2
V: TRBV10-3
CDR3: CAISESGVHYGYTF
DNA: TGTGCCATCAGTGAGTCCGGGGTCCACTATGGCTACACCTTC

size: NA
D: NA
J: TRBJ1-3
V: TRBV4-1
CDR3: CASSQDSTQGGNTIYF
DNA: TGCGCCAGCAGCCAAGATAGTACCCAGGGTGGAAACACCATATATTTT

size: NA
D: TRBD2
J: TRBJ2-4
V: TRBV3-1/TRBV3-2
CDR3: CASSQESLAGAIQYF
DNA: TGTGCCAGCAGCCAAGAATCCCTAGCGGGGGCCATTCAGTACTTC

size: NA
D: NA
J: TRBJ2-7
V: TRBV7-8
CDR3: CASSPWGGEQYF
DNA: TGTGCCAGCAGCCCCTGGGGCGGCGAGCAGTACTTC

size: NA
D: NA
J: TRBJ2-1
V: TRBV30
CDR3: CAWKPGSYNEQFF
DNA: TGTGCCTGGAAACCGGGTTCCTACAATGAGCAGTTCTTC

size: once
D: TRBD2
J: TRBJ2-1
V: TRBV2
CDR3: CASSETSGGYYNEQFF
DNA: TGTGCCAGCAGCGAGACTAGCGGGGGGTACTACAATGAGCAGTTCTTC

size: NA
D: TRBD2
J: TRBJ2-2
V: TRBV9
CDR3: CASSVTGGYDTGELFF
DNA: TGTGCCAGCAGCGTGACGGGGGGGTATGACACCGGGGAGCTGTTTTTT

size: NA
D: TRBD2
J: TRBJ2-3
V: TRBV4-1
CDR3: CASSPIGLAGGDTQYF
DNA: TGCGCCAGCAGCCCGATCGGACTAGCGGGGGGAGATACGCAGTATTTT

size: NA
D: TRBD1
J: TRBJ2-2
V: TRBV7-9
CDR3: CASSSRTGTNTGELFF
DNA: TGTGCCAGCAGCTCCCGGACAGGGACGAACACCGGGGAGCTGTTTTTT